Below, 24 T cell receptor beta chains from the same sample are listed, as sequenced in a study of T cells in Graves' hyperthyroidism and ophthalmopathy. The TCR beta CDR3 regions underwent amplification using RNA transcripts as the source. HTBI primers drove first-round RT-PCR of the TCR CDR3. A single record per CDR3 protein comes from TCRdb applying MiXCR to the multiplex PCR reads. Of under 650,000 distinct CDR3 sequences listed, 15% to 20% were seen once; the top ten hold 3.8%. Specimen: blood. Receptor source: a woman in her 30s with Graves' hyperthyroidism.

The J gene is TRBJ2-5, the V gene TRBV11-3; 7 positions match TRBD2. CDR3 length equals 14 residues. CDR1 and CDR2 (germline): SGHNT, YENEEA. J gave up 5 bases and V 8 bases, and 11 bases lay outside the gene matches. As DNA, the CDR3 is TGTGCCAGCTCCCACTTGGGAGGGGTGGAGACCCAGTACTTC. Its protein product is CASSHLGGVETQYF. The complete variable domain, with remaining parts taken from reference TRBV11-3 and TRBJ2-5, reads EAGVVQSPRYKIIEKKQPVAFWCNPISGHNTLYWYLQNLGQGPELLIRYENEEAVDDSQLPKDRFSAERLKGVDSTLKIQPAELGDSAVYLCASSHLGGVETQYFGPGTRLLVL.

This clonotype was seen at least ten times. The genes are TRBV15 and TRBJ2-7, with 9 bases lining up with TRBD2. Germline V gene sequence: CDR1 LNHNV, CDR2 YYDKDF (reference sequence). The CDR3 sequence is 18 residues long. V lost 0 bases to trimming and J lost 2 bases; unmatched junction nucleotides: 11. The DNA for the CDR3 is TGTGCCACCAGCAGAGATCGGATAGCGGGAGTTTTACCCTACGAGCAGTACTTC. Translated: CATSRDRIAGVLPYEQYF. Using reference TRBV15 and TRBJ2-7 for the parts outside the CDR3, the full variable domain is DAMVIQNPRYQVTQFGKPVTLSCSQTLNHNVMYWYQQKSSQAPKLLFHYYDKDFNNEADTPDNFQSRRPNTSFCFLDIRSPGLGDTAMYLCATSRDRIAGVLPYEQYFGPGTRLTVT.

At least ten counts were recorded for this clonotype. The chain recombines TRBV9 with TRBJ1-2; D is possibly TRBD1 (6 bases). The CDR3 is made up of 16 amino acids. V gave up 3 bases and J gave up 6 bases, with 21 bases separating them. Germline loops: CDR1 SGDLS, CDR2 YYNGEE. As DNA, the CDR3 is TGTGCCAGCAGCGGCAGCTACACAGGGATGGATGATGGCTACACCTTC. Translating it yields CASSGSYTGMDDGYTF.

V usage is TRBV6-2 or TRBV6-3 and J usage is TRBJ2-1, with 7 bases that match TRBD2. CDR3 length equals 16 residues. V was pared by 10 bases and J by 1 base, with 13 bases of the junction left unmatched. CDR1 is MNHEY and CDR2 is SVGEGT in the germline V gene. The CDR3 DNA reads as TGTGCCATCAGGGAGGGGCGTGGCGGTTCCTACAATGAGCAGTTCTTC. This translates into CAIREGRGGSYNEQFF.

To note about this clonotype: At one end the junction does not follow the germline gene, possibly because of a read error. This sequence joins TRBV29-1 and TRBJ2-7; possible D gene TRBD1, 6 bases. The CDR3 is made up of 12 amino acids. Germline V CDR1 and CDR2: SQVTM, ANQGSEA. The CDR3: CSVEVQGDEQYF. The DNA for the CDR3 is TGCAGCGTCGAAGTACAGGGAGACGAGCAGTACTTC.

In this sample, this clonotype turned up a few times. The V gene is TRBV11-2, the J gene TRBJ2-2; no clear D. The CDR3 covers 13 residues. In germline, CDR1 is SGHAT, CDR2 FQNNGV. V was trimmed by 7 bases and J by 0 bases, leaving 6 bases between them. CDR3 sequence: CASTPTNTGELFF. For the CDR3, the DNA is TGTGCCAGCACTCCGACGAACACCGGGGAGCTGTTTTTT.

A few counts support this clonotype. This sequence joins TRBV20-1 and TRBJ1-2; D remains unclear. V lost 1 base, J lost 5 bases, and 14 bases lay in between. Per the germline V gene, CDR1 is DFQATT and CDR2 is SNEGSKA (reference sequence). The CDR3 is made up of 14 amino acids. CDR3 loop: CSARGPGVGYGYTF. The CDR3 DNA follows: TGCAGTGCTAGAGGCCCTGGGGTTGGTTATGGCTACACCTTC.

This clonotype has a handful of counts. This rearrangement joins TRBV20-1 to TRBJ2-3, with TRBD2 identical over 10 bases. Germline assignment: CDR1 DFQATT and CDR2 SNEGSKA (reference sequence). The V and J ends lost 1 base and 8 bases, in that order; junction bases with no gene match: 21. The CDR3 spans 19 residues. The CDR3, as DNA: TGCAGTGCTAGAGTGGCGTTCTTGACTAGCGGGCCCCGAGCCTTTACGCAGTATTTT. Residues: CSARVAFLTSGPRAFTQYF.

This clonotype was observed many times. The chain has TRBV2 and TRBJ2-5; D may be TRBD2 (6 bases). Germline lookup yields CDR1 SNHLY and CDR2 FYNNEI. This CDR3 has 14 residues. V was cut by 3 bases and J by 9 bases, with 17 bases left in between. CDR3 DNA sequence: TGTGCCAGCAGTGAGGGACTTTCTCAAGGGGCCCAGTACTTC. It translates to CASSEGLSQGAQYF.

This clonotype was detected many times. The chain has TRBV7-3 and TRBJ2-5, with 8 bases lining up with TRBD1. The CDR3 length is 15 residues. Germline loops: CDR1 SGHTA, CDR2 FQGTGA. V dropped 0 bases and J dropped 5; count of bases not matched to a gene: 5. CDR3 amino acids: CASSLTTGVGETQYF. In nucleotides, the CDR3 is TGTGCCAGCAGCTTAACGACAGGGGTTGGGGAGACCCAGTACTTC.

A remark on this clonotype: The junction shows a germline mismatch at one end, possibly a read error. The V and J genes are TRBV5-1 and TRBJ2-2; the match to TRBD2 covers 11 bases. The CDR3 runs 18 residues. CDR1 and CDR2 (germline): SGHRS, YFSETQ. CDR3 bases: TGCGCCAGCAGCTTGGAGGGTAGCGGGAGGGCCGACACCGGGGGGCTGTTTTTT. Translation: CASSLEGSGRADTGGLFF. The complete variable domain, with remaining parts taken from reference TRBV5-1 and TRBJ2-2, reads KAGVTQTPRYLIKTRGQQVTLSCSPISGHRSVSWYQQTPGQGLQFLFEYFSETQRNKGNFPGRFSGRQFSNSRSEMNVSTLELGDSALYLCASSLEGSGRADTGGLFFGEGSRLTVL.

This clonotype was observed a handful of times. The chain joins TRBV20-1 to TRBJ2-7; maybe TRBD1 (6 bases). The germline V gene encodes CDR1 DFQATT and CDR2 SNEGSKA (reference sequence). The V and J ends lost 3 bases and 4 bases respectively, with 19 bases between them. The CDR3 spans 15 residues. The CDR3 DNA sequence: TGCAGTGCTAGGGACCCGGGACAACCGGTATACGAGCAGTACTTC. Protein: CSARDPGQPVYEQYF.

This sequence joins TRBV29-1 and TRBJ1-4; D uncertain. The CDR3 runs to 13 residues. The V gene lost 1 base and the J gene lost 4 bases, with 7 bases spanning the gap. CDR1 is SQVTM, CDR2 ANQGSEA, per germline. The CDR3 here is CSVEGPDNEKLFF. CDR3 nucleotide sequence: TGCAGCGTTGAAGGGCCAGATAATGAAAAACTGTTTTTT.

CDR3: CASTRGGTGGNQPQHF. The CDR3 DNA sequence: TGTGCCAGCACTAGGGGCGGGACAGGGGGGAATCAGCCCCAGCATTTT. The V and J genes are TRBV28 and TRBJ1-5, with TRBD1 matching 11 bases. With V trimmed by 7 bases and J by 4 bases, 9 bases remained unmatched. The CDR3 is made up of 16 amino acids. Looked up from germline, CDR1 is MDHEN and CDR2 is SYDVKM.

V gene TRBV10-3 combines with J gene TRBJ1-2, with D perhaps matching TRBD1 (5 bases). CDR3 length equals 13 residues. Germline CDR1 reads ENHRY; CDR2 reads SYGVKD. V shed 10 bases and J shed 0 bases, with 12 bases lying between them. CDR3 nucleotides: TGTGCCACGCGACAGCCACCTAACTATGGCTACACCTTC. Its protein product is CATRQPPNYGYTF.

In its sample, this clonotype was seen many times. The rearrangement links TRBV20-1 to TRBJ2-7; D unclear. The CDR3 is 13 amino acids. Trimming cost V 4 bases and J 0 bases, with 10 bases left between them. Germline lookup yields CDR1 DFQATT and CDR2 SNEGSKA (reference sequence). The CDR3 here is CSATSGASYEQYF. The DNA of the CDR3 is TGCAGTGCTACCTCGGGTGCCTCCTACGAGCAGTACTTC.

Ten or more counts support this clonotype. CDR3 bases: TGTGCCAGCAGTTACGATGCGGGAGGGCCTCTGGATGAGCAGTTCTTC. Amino acid sequence: CASSYDAGGPLDEQFF. The rearrangement uses TRBV6-1 and TRBJ2-1; 9 bases are shared with TRBD2. The ends lost 5 bases at V and 8 bases at J; junction bases unmatched: 13. Germline CDR1 reads MNHNS; CDR2 reads SASEGT. The CDR3 consists of 16 residues.

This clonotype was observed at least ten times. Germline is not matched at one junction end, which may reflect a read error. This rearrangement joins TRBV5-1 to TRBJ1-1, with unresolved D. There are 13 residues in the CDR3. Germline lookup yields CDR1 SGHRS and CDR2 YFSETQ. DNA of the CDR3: TGTGCCAGCAGCTTAGTCCGGAACACTGAAGCTTTCTTT. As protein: CASSLVRNTEAFF.

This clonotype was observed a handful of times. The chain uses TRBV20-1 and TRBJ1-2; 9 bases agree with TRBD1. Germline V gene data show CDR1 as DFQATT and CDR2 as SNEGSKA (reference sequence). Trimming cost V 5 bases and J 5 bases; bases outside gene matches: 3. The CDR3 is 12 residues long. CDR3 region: CSAGTGFYGYTF. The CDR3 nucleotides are TGCAGTGCTGGGACAGGGTTTTATGGCTACACCTTC.

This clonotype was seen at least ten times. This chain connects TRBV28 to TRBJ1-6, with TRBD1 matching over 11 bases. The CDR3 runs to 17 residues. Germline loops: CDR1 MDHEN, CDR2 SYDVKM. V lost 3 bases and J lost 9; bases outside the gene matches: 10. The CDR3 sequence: CASSLGQGVPLGSPLHF. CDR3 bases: TGTGCCAGCAGTTTGGGACAGGGGGTTCCTTTAGGTTCACCCCTCCACTTT.

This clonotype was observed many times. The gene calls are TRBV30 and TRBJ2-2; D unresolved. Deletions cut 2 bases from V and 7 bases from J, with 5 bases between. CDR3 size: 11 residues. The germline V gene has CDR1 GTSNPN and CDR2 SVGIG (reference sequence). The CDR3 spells CAWSRGGELFF. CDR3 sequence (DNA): TGTGCCTGGAGTCGAGGCGGGGAGCTGTTTTTT.

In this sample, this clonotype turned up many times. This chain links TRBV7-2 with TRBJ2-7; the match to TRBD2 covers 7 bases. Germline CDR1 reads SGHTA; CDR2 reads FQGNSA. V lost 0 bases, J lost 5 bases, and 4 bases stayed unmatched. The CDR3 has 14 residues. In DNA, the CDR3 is TGTGCCAGCAGCTTAGCGGGGGGGGGGGACGAGCAGTACTTC. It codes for CASSLAGGGDEQYF.

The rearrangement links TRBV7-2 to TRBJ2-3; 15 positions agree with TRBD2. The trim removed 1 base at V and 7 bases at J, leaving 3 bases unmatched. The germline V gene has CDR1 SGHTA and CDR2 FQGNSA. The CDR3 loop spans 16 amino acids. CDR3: CASSLGTSGRGNTQYF. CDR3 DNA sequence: TGTGCCAGCAGCTTAGGGACTAGCGGGAGGGGTAATACGCAGTATTTT.

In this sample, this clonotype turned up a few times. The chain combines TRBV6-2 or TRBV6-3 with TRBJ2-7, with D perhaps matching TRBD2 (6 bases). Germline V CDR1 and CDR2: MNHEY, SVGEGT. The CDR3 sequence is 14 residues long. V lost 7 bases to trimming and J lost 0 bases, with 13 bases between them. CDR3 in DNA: TGTGCCAGCAAATGGGACTCGAGCTCCTACGAGCAGTACTTC. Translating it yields CASKWDSSSYEQYF.